Presented here are 6 T cell receptor beta chains from one specimen sequenced in a study of CD8 T cells in Susac syndrome. RNA totalling roughly 0.45 to 1 ug underwent reverse transcription with random hexamers. TCRdb re-analysed the immunoSEQ multiplex PCR reads in MiXCR, keeping a single row per CDR3 protein. The sample lists roughly 200,000 distinct CDR3 sequences; more than 85% were seen once. Sample: CD4+ T cells from PBMCs. The receptors were sampled from a human donor with Susac syndrome.

A few counts support this clonotype. The J gene is TRBJ2-7, the V gene TRBV15, with 7 nucleotides matching TRBD1. Germline assignment: CDR1 LNHNV and CDR2 YYDKDF (reference sequence). CDR3 length: 13 amino acids. J lost 2 bases, V lost 5 bases, and 3 bases had no gene match. CDR3 region: CATSDRATYEQYF. In DNA, the CDR3 is TGTGCCACCAGCGACAGGGCAACCTACGAGCAGTACTTC.

This rearrangement joins TRBV7-8 to TRBJ1-1, with D possibly being TRBD1 (6 bases). Germline V gene lookup returns CDR1 SGHVS and CDR2 FQNEAQ. The V gene lost 5 bases and the J gene lost 5 bases, with 12 bases spanning the gap. The CDR3 runs 13 residues. DNA for the CDR3: TGTGCCAGCAGCAGAACAGGGCGAACTGAAGCTTTCTTT. This translates into CASSRTGRTEAFF.

CDR3 in amino acids: CASSHSDRVNYGYTF. The CDR3 DNA reads as TGCGCCAGCAGCCATTCGGACAGGGTTAACTATGGCTACACCTTC. The J gene is TRBJ1-2, the V gene TRBV4-1, with 8 bases identical to TRBD1. The ends lost 3 bases at V and 1 base at J; junction bases unmatched: 4. This CDR3 is 15 amino acids long. Looked up from germline, CDR1 is MGHRA and CDR2 is YSYEKL.

This chain links TRBV9 with TRBJ2-4; D remains ambiguous. Trimming removed 0 bases from V and 0 bases from J, with 10 bases in between. Germline CDR1 is SGDLS and CDR2 is YYNGEE. The CDR3 covers 16 residues. This CDR3 reads CASSVDPSLAKNIQYF. Here the CDR3 DNA reads TGTGCCAGCAGCGTAGATCCCTCGCTAGCCAAAAACATTCAGTACTTC. The variable domain in full, with the rest retrieved from reference TRBV9 and TRBJ2-4, is DSGVTQTPKHLITATGQRVTLRCSPRSGDLSVYWYQQSLDQGLQFLIQYYNGEERAKGNILERFSAQQFPDLHSELNLSSLELGDSALYFCASSVDPSLAKNIQYFGAGTRLSVL.

This chain links TRBV6-5 with TRBJ2-7, with 8 positions matching TRBD1. Germline V lookup: CDR1 MNHEY, CDR2 SVGAGI. Losses at the gene ends were 5 bases for V and 2 bases for J; bases not matched to a gene: 5. The CDR3 runs 14 residues. Written as DNA, the CDR3 is TGTGCCAGCAGTCGGGACAGGTACGCCTACGAGCAGTACTTC. Protein: CASSRDRYAYEQYF.

This chain connects TRBV19 to TRBJ1-1; 7 bases fit TRBD1. Trimming took 5 bases from V and 1 from J; bases not matched to a gene: 10. CDR1 is LNHDA, CDR2 SQIVND, per germline (reference sequence). There are 16 residues in the CDR3. The CDR3 spells CASSPPIWTGNTEAFF. The CDR3, as DNA: TGTGCCAGTAGTCCCCCCATCTGGACAGGGAACACTGAAGCTTTCTTT.